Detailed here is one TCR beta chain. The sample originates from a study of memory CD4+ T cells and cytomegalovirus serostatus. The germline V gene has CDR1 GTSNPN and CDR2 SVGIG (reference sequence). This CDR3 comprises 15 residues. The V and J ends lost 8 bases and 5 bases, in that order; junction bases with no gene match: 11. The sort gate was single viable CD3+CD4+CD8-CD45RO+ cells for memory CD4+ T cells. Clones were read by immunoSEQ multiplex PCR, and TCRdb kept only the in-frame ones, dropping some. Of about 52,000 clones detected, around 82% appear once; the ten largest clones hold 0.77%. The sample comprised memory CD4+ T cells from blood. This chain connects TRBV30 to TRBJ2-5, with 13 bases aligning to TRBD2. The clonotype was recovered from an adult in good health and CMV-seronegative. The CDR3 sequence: CAGGEGLAGRETQYF. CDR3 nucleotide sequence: TGTGCCGGGGGGGAGGGACTAGCGGGGCGTGAGACCCAGTACTTC.